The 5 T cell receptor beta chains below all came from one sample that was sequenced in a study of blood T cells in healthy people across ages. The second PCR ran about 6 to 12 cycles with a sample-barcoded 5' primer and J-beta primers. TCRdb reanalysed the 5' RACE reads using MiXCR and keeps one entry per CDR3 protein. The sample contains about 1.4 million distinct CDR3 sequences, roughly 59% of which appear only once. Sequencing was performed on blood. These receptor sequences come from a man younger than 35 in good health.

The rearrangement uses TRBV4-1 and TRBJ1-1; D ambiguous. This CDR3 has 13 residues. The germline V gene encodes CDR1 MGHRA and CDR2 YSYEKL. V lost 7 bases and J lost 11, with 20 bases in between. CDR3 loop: CASMQDNRETAFF. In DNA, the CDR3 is TGCGCCAGCATGCAGGATAATCGAGAAACGGCTTTCTTT.

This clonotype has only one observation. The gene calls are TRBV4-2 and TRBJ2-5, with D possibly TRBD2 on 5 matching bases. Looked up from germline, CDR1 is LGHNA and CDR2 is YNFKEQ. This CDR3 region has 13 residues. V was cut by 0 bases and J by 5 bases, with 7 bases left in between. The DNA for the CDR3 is TGTGCCAGCAGCCAAGATTGGAGGGAGACCCAGTACTTC. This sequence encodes CASSQDWRETQYF.

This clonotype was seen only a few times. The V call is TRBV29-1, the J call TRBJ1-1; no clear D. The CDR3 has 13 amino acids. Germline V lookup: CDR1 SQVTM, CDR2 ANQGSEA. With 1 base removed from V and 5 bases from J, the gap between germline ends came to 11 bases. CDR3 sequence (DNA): TGCAGCGTTGAAGGCTCTTTGTGGACTGAAGCTTTCTTT. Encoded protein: CSVEGSLWTEAFF.

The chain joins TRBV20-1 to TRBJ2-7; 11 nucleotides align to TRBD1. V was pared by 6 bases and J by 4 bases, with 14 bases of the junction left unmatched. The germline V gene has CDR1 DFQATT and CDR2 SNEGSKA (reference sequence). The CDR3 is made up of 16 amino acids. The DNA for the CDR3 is TGCAGTGCCAAAACCCTGGACAGGGGGCGCGAATACGAGCAGTACTTC. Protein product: CSAKTLDRGREYEQYF.

CDR3 DNA: TGCAGCGGGAGGACTAGCGGAAAGACCGGGGAGCTGTTTTTT. This encodes CSGRTSGKTGELFF. V usage is TRBV29-1 and J usage is TRBJ2-2; 10 positions match TRBD2. The trim removed 7 bases at V and 5 bases at J, leaving 7 bases unmatched. This CDR3 is 14 amino acids long. Germline V gives CDR1 SQVTM, CDR2 ANQGSEA.